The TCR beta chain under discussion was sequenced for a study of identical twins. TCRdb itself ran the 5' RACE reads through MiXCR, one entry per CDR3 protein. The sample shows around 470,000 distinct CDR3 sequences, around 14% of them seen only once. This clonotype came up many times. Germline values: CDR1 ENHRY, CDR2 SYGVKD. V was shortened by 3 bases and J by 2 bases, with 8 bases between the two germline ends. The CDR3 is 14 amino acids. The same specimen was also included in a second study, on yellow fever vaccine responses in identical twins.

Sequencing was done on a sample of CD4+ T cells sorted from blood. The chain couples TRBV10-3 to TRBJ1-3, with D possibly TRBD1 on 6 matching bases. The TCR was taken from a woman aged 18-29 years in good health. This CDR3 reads CAISDRGTGNTIYF. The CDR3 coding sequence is TGTGCCATCAGTGACAGGGGAACTGGAAACACCATATATTTT.